This TCR beta chain was recorded in a study of blood T cell repertoires in COVID-19. Using immunoSEQ multiplex PCR, the repertoire was profiled, and TCRdb retains in-frame clones only, with some absent. Of about 15,000 clones listed, roughly three quarters were seen once; the top ten hold around 32%. Specimen: peripheral blood. This TCR came from a man aged 70-80 years with active or convalescent COVID-19.

CDR3: CATSDPGQGLVGSPLHF. In DNA, the CDR3 is TGTGCCACCAGTGACCCAGGACAGGGTTTAGTAGGTTCACCCCTCCACTTT. The chain combines TRBV24-1 with TRBJ1-6; 8 positions match TRBD1. The CDR3 loop spans 17 amino acids. V was clipped by 4 bases and J by 9 bases; unmatched bases: 13. CDR1 and CDR2 from the germline V gene are KGHDR and SFDVKD.